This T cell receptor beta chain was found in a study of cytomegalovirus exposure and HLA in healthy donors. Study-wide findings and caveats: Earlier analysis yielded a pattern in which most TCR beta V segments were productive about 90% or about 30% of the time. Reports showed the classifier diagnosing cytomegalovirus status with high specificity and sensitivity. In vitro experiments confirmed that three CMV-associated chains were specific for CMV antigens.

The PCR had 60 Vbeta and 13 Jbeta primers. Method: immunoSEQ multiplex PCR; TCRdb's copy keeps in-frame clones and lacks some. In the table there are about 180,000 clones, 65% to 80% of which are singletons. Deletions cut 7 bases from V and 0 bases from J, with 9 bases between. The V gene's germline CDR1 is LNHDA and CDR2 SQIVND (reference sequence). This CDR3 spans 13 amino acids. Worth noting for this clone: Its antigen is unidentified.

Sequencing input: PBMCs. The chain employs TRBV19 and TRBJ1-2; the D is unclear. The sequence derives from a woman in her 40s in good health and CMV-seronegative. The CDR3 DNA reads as TGTGCCAGTAACCCGGACTCTAACTATGGCTACACCTTC. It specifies CASNPDSNYGYTF.